This TCR beta chain stems from a study of blood T cells in healthy people across ages. Study context: Using template switching, researchers captured about one barcoded beta molecule for each two T cells. Study observations and caveats: TCR beta diversity per million T cells fell roughly linearly with age.

Notes on this clonotype: Its specificity is unknown.

The germline V and J ends were trimmed by 4 bases and 2 bases, with 14 bases remaining between them. Germline V CDR1 and CDR2: LGHNA, YNFKEQ. The CDR3 has 16 amino acids. A sample-barcoded 5' primer and a J-beta primer mix were used in a second PCR of roughly 6 to 11 cycles. Samples each returned at least 3 million CDR3-containing paired-end reads. TCRdb independently ran MiXCR on the 5' RACE reads; one entry per CDR3 protein. The sample yields 1.6 million or so distinct CDR3 sequences, 34% seen once. For every donor, a draw yielded ten milliliters of peripheral blood. The chain has TRBV4-2 and TRBJ2-2, with D perhaps matching TRBD2 (6 bases). The specimen sequenced was blood. The TCR comes from a woman aged 30 to 39 in good health. In nucleotides, the CDR3 is TGTGCCAGCAGCCCCGAATGGACTACCAACACCGGGGAGCTGTTTTTT. Translated, it gives CASSPEWTTNTGELFF.